Presented here are 2 T cell receptor beta chains from one specimen sequenced in a study of immune characterization of retroperitoneal liposarcoma. MiXCR was run by TCRdb on the PCR reads, yielding one entry per CDR3 protein. This table holds about 18,000 distinct CDR3 sequences, 37% found once. The specimen was blood. These receptor sequences come from a male donor with retroperitoneal liposarcoma.

This clonotype was observed many times. The chain uses TRBV7-2 and TRBJ1-2; 8 bases align to TRBD1. CDR1 and CDR2 (germline): SGHTA, FQGNSA. The CDR3 runs to 13 residues. V dropped 0 bases and J dropped 13; count of bases not matched to a gene: 7. The CDR3 spells CASSLAFRDRSTF. In nucleotides, the CDR3 is TGTGCCAGCAGCTTAGCATTCCGGGACAGGAGCACCTTC.

This clonotype was counted a few times. This chain uses TRBV7-2 with TRBJ1-5, with 7 bases that match TRBD1. The CDR3 is 13 amino acids. With V trimmed by 5 bases and J by 7 bases, 5 bases remained unmatched. Germline lookup yields CDR1 SGHTA and CDR2 FQGNSA. The CDR3 reads CASSPDRVQPQHF. CDR3 DNA sequence: TGTGCCAGCAGCCCCGACAGGGTACAGCCCCAGCATTTT.